A single sample is the source of the 25 T cell receptor beta chains below, sequenced in a study of shared clonotypes between healthy human individuals. TCRdb's table, derived via immunoSEQ multiplex PCR, lists solely in-frame clones and lacks some. Here the sample spans around 2.1 million clones, just over 90% being singletons. Naive CD8 cells comprised CD45RO-negative, CCR7-positively selected cells, excluding terminally differentiated effector memory CD45RA+ cells. Sequencing input: naive CD8+ T cells from PBMCs. The receptors were sampled from a man aged 18-30 years in good health. Some clones in this sample may be carry-over from other donors' samples.

This sequence joins TRBV28 and TRBJ2-7; tentatively, D is TRBD1 (5 bases). The CDR3 totals 14 residues. Trimming stripped 6 bases from V and 0 bases from J, with 12 bases between. CDR1 and CDR2 from the germline V gene are MDHEN and SYDVKM. For the CDR3, the DNA is TGTGCCAGCAGGCAGGGCGCCAGCTCCTACGAGCAGTACTTC. This sequence encodes CASRQGASSYEQYF.

The chain couples TRBV6-1 to TRBJ2-1; D gene ambiguous. Germline values: CDR1 MNHNS, CDR2 SASEGT. V lost 3 bases, J lost 0 bases, and 6 bases lay in between. This CDR3 is 14 amino acids long. The CDR3 spells CASSDGGSYNEQFF. The DNA for the CDR3 is TGTGCCAGCAGTGACGGCGGCTCCTACAATGAGCAGTTCTTC.

The chain carries TRBV7-2 and TRBJ1-1; the D is unclear. In germline, CDR1 is SGHTA, CDR2 FQGNSA. The V gene lost 0 bases and the J gene lost 5 bases, with 7 bases spanning the gap. The length of the CDR3 is 13 residues. For the CDR3, the DNA is TGTGCCAGCAGCTTAGCGACGGGAACTGAAGCTTTCTTT. Translation: CASSLATGTEAFF.

The V call is TRBV6-6, the J call TRBJ2-3; 9 bases map to TRBD2. J gave up 4 bases and V 7 bases, and 9 bases lay outside the gene matches. The CDR3 sequence is 15 residues long. Germline V gene lookup returns CDR1 MNHNY and CDR2 SVGAGI (reference sequence). CDR3 in DNA: TGTGCCAGCATACCCCTAGCGGGATCCGCAGATACGCAGTATTTT. Its protein is CASIPLAGSADTQYF.

This rearrangement joins TRBV10-1 to TRBJ2-7; D call uncertain. V lost 2 bases, J lost 5 bases, and 7 bases lay in between. The germline V gene has CDR1 WNHNN and CDR2 SYGVQD (reference sequence). This CDR3 has 12 residues. The CDR3 protein is CASSEADDEQYF. The CDR3 DNA sequence: TGCGCCAGCAGTGAGGCAGACGACGAGCAGTACTTC.

The J gene is TRBJ1-1, the V gene TRBV4-3; maybe TRBD1 (6 bases). The V end was cut by 0 bases, the J end by 11 bases, with 19 bases between. The CDR3 has 15 amino acids. Germline CDR1 LGHNA, CDR2 YSLEER. CDR3 coding DNA: TGCGCCAGCAGCCAAGATGTAGGACCGGGAAGGGGGGCTTTCTTT. Its translation: CASSQDVGPGRGAFF.

This chain connects TRBV29-1 to TRBJ1-2; D gene uncertain. CDR1 and CDR2 from the germline V gene are SQVTM and ANQGSEA. The CDR3 is made up of 13 amino acids. The V and J ends lost 0 bases and 3 bases respectively, with 8 bases between them. CDR3 DNA: TGCAGCGTTGAAGATTGGAGAGACTATGGCTACACCTTC. As protein: CSVEDWRDYGYTF.

J is TRBJ1-3 and V is TRBV19; no clear D gene. The V and J ends lost 8 bases and 4 bases respectively, with 12 bases between them. The CDR3 has 13 residues. CDR1 is LNHDA and CDR2 is SQIVND in the germline V gene (reference sequence). Here the CDR3 DNA reads TGTGCCAGTTCGTCAGACGAAGGAAACACCATATATTTT. Its protein product is CASSSDEGNTIYF.

This clone was counted once. Other DNA sequences in this sample translate to the same CDR3. The rearrangement uses TRBV19 and TRBJ2-7; D is perhaps TRBD2 (5 bases). The V and J ends lost 5 bases and 3 bases respectively, with 5 bases between them. Germline CDR1 LNHDA, CDR2 SQIVND (reference sequence). This CDR3 spans 11 amino acids. The CDR3: CASSRDYEQYF. DNA of the CDR3: TGTGCCAGTAGTCGGGACTACGAGCAGTACTTC.

The V and J genes are TRBV6-5 and TRBJ1-2, with 7 positions matching TRBD1. The CDR3 covers 15 residues. After removal of 7 bases from V and 8 bases from J, the junction contained 16 bases not matched to a gene. CDR1 MNHEY and CDR2 SVGAGI come from the germline V gene. In DNA, the CDR3 is TGTGCCAGCATAACACGACAGGGCCACCCGTCAGGCTACACCTTC. It translates to CASITRQGHPSGYTF.

The rearrangement links TRBV5-1 to TRBJ1-1; 8 nucleotides align to TRBD1. V was pared by 7 bases and J by 1 base, with 15 bases of the junction left unmatched. The germline V gene has CDR1 SGHRS and CDR2 YFSETQ. CDR3 length: 17 amino acids. The CDR3 protein is CASGQGLGLWENTEAFF. CDR3 nucleotides: TGCGCCAGCGGACAGGGCCTCGGTCTTTGGGAGAACACTGAAGCTTTCTTT.

This rearrangement joins TRBV11-1 to TRBJ1-1; TRBD1 is a possible D gene (5 bases). Deletions cut 3 bases from V and 1 base from J, with 9 bases between. Germline V gives CDR1 SGHAT, CDR2 FQDESV (reference sequence). The CDR3 is 14 residues long. The CDR3 region is CASSFPGRNTEAFF. CDR3 nucleotide sequence: TGTGCCAGCAGCTTCCCAGGGCGGAACACTGAAGCTTTCTTT.

The J gene is TRBJ2-3, the V gene TRBV2, with 8 bases matching TRBD2. V was clipped by 8 bases and J by 0 bases; unmatched bases: 7. CDR3 length: 15 residues. Germline V gene lookup returns CDR1 SNHLY and CDR2 FYNNEI. DNA for the CDR3: TGTGCCAGCGCCTCTCCGGGAGGGAGCACAGATACGCAGTATTTT. Its translation: CASASPGGSTDTQYF. Using reference TRBV2 and TRBJ2-3 for the parts outside the CDR3, the full variable domain is EPEVTQTPSHQVTQMGQEVILRCVPISNHLYFYWYRQILGQKVEFLVSFYNNEISEKSEIFDDQFSVERPDGSNFTLKIRSTKLEDSAMYFCASASPGGSTDTQYFGPGTRLTVL.

The V and J genes are TRBV25-1 and TRBJ2-3; perhaps TRBD2 as D (5 bases). Germline CDR1 reads MGHDK; CDR2 reads SYGVNS. This CDR3 is built from 14 residues. The V gene lost 3 bases and the J gene lost 0 bases, with 7 bases spanning the gap. In DNA form, the CDR3 reads TGTGCCAGCAGTGAGCGGGCCAGCACAGATACGCAGTATTTT. Its translation: CASSERASTDTQYF.

The chain couples TRBV4-2 to TRBJ2-7; D tentatively reads TRBD1 or TRBD2 (5 bases each). Trimming removed 5 bases at V and 5 bases at J, with 10 bases between. In germline, CDR1 is LGHNA, CDR2 YNFKEQ. The CDR3 extends over 12 amino acids. The CDR3 DNA is TGTGCCAGCAGCTCCGGGACCCACGAGCAGTACTTC. Translation: CASSSGTHEQYF.

This chain links TRBV28 with TRBJ2-7; possible D gene TRBD2, 6 bases. The length of the CDR3 is 16 residues. Trimming took 7 bases from V and 2 from J, leaving 21 bases between them. Germline CDR1 MDHEN, CDR2 SYDVKM. DNA of the CDR3: TGTGCCAGCAAGTTCTGGGTTGAGGGAGGCACCTACGAGCAGTACTTC. Protein sequence: CASKFWVEGGTYEQYF. Filled out from reference TRBV28 and TRBJ2-7, the complete variable domain reads DVKVTQSSRYLVKRTGEKVFLECVQDMDHENMFWYRQDPGLGLRLIYFSYDVKMKEKGDIPEGYSVSREKKERFSLILESASTNQTSMYLCASKFWVEGGTYEQYFGPGTRLTVT.

This sequence joins TRBV27 and TRBJ1-5; D uncertain. V was cut by 5 bases and J by 2 bases, with 10 bases left in between. Germline assignment: CDR1 MNHEY and CDR2 SMNVEV (reference sequence). This CDR3 has 14 amino acids. The CDR3 is CASSLVWGNQPQHF. CDR3 nucleotide sequence: TGTGCCAGCAGTCTTGTATGGGGCAATCAGCCCCAGCATTTT.

J is TRBJ1-5 and V is TRBV7-9; no firm D call. Germline V gene sequence: CDR1 SEHNR, CDR2 FQNEAQ (reference sequence). Trimming pared 0 bases from V and 4 bases from J, leaving 10 bases between. This CDR3 spans 15 amino acids. The CDR3 DNA follows: TGTGCCAGCAGCTTAGCGGAGGAGTTGAATCAGCCCCAGCATTTT. It encodes CASSLAEELNQPQHF.

This chain joins TRBV7-9 and TRBJ2-5; no definite D call. The J call is uncertain, as TRBJ2-7 better fits the DNA end. CDR1 and CDR2 (germline): SEHNR, FQNEAQ (reference sequence). The CDR3 contains 12 residues. CDR3 sequence reads: CASNWGSYEQYF. The DNA of the CDR3 is TGTGCCAGCAACTGGGGCTCCTACGAGCAGTACTTC.

This clone appeared a single time. CDR3 in amino acids: CASRLHLGGKDYTF. As DNA, the CDR3 is TGTGCCAGCAGGCTCCATTTGGGGGGGAAGGACTACACCTTC. The chain employs TRBV27 and TRBJ1-2, with D perhaps TRBD1 (5 bases). V was pared by 6 bases and J by 10 bases, with 21 bases between. Germline loops: CDR1 MNHEY, CDR2 SMNVEV (reference sequence). This CDR3 is built from 14 residues.

The chain has TRBV2 and TRBJ2-7; D is tentatively TRBD1 or TRBD2 (5 bases each). Trimming pared 10 bases from V and 4 bases from J, leaving 20 bases between. The germline CDR1 and CDR2 sequences are SNHLY and FYNNEI. The CDR3 runs 14 residues. The CDR3 coding sequence is TGTGCCACCCTGTCCCTAGAGGGGCTATACGAGCAGTACTTC. The encoded protein is CATLSLEGLYEQYF.

As concerns this clone: Other DNA sequences in this sample translate to the same CDR3. The V gene is TRBV6-5, the J gene TRBJ1-1; no clear D gene. The germline CDR1 and CDR2 sequences are MNHEY and SVGAGI. The germline V and J ends were trimmed by 0 bases and 5 bases, with 7 bases remaining between them. This CDR3 has 13 residues. This chain's CDR3 is CASSYSGSTEAFF. The CDR3 DNA is TGTGCCAGCAGTTACTCAGGGAGTACTGAAGCTTTCTTT.

The chain has TRBV28 and TRBJ2-1, with TRBD2 matching over 16 bases. The germline gives CDR1 MDHEN, CDR2 SYDVKM. Trimming cost V 5 bases and J 0 bases; bases outside gene matches: 10. CDR3 size: 20 residues. The DNA for the CDR3 is TGTGCCAGCAGTCCCCTATCCGGGACTAGCGGGAGGGTCTCCTACAATGAGCAGTTCTTC. Protein: CASSPLSGTSGRVSYNEQFF.

This chain connects TRBV2 to TRBJ1-4; D possibly corresponds to TRBD1 (6 bases). Trimming took 6 bases from V and 8 from J, leaving 13 bases between them. Germline V lookup: CDR1 SNHLY, CDR2 FYNNEI. The CDR3 runs 13 residues. CDR3: CASRGRGSEKLFF. Here the CDR3 DNA reads TGTGCCAGCAGAGGCAGGGGAAGCGAAAAACTGTTTTTT.

This chain connects TRBV13 to TRBJ2-1; tentatively, D is TRBD1 (6 bases). Trimming stripped 5 bases from V and 7 bases from J, with 18 bases between. Germline V gene lookup returns CDR1 PRHDT and CDR2 FYEKMQ (reference sequence). The CDR3 covers 15 residues. CDR3 nucleotide sequence: TGTGCCAGCAGCCTGTGGGCAGAGACAGGTAATGAGCAGTTCTTC. This codes for CASSLWAETGNEQFF.